These 3 T cell receptor beta chains originate from one sample sequenced in a study of blood T cell repertoires in COVID-19 (dated by TCRdb to the early 2020s). Library construction relied on the immunoSEQ multiplex PCR assay. TCRdb carries this immuneACCESS record with in-frame sequences only. Its versions omit some clonotypes, under half of them owing to an unresolved V gene in the studies checked, with the rest unexplained. Recorded for this sample are under 120,000 clones; roughly 71% of them occurred a single time. The ten largest clones capture about 5.9% of the sample. Sequenced material: peripheral blood. Receptors were obtained from a man at least 80 years old with acute or convalescent COVID-19.

For the CDR3, the DNA is TGTGCCAGCAGCGAGGAACAGGGGAAGCTGTTTTTT. It yields the protein CASSEEQGKLFF. The chain combines TRBV9 with TRBJ1-4; 7 bases are shared with TRBD1. The CDR3 runs 12 residues. Trimming removed 3 bases from V and 14 bases from J; junction bases left unmatched: 7. Germline V gene sequence: CDR1 SGDLS, CDR2 YYNGEE.

This clone occurred once. This chain uses TRBV5-4 with TRBJ2-5, with 12 bases matching TRBD2. Germline CDR1 and CDR2: SGHNT and YYREEE (reference sequence). This CDR3 comprises 15 residues. Trimming cost V 4 bases and J 5 bases; bases outside gene matches: 6. The CDR3 here is CASSRTSGKAETQYF. In nucleotides, the CDR3 is TGTGCCAGCAGCCGGACTAGCGGGAAGGCGGAGACCCAGTACTTC.

This clone has more than one count but fewer than ten. The chain couples TRBV10-1 to TRBJ2-1; TRBD2 matches at 12 bases. V gave up 3 bases and J gave up 7 bases; unmatched junction bases: 10. CDR1 WNHNN and CDR2 SYGVQD come from the germline V gene (reference sequence). This CDR3 is built from 17 residues. The CDR3 DNA reads TGCGCCAGCAGTGACCCAATGACTAGCGGGAGATTGAATGAGCAGTTCTTC. It specifies CASSDPMTSGRLNEQFF.